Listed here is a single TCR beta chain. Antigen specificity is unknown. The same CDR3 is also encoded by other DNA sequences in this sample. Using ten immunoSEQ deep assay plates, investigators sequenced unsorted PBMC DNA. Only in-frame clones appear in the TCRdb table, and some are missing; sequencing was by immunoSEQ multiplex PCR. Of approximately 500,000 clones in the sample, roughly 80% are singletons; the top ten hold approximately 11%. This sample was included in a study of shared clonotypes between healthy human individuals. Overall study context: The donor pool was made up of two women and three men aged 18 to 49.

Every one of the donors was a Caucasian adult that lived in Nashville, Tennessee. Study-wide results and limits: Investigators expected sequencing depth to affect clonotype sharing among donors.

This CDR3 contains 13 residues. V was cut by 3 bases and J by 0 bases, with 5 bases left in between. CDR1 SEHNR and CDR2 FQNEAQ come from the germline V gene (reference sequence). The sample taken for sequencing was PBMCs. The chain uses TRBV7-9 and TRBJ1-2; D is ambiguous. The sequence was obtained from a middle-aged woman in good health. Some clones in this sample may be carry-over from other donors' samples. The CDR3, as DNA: TGTGCCAGCAGCTTGGGCGCTAACTATGGCTACACCTTC. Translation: CASSLGANYGYTF.